The 32 T cell receptor beta chains listed next were all sequenced from one sample in a study of T cell responses to AZD1222 COVID-19 vaccine. Using immunoSEQ multiplex PCR, the repertoire was profiled, and TCRdb retains in-frame clones only, with some absent. The table lists about 83,000 clones, around 88% of them singletons. The material was peripheral blood, obtained on day 0 of AZD1222 vaccination. The receptors shown here come from an adult in good health.

This clone occurred once. The chain has TRBV15 and TRBJ1-1; 10 nucleotides line up with TRBD1. V shed 4 bases, J shed 4 bases, and the junction held 3 bases outside the gene matches. From germline, CDR1 is LNHNV and CDR2 YYDKDF (reference sequence). The CDR3 spans 14 residues. This CDR3 is CATSKGQGGTEAFF. CDR3 sequence (DNA): TGTGCCACCAGCAAAGGACAGGGGGGCACTGAAGCTTTCTTT.

V gene TRBV30 combines with J gene TRBJ1-1, with D hard to call. Germline assignment: CDR1 GTSNPN and CDR2 SVGIG (reference sequence). The length of the CDR3 is 12 residues. Trimming left V 0 bases short and J 6 bases short, with 8 bases between. The CDR3 sequence is CAWSVRAAEAFF. CDR3 bases: TGTGCCTGGAGTGTACGAGCAGCTGAAGCTTTCTTT.

V usage is TRBV9 and J usage is TRBJ2-7; D unclear. Per germline, CDR1 SGDLS and CDR2 YYNGEE. There are 15 residues in the CDR3. With 0 bases removed from V and 0 bases from J, the gap between germline ends came to 10 bases. The CDR3 protein is CASSVGEQFSYEQYF. For the CDR3, the DNA is TGTGCCAGCAGCGTAGGGGAACAGTTCTCCTACGAGCAGTACTTC.

The V gene is TRBV18, the J gene TRBJ1-1, with D perhaps TRBD1 (5 bases). V was clipped by 3 bases and J by 4 bases, with 9 bases between them. This CDR3 has 13 amino acids. CDR1 and CDR2 from the germline V gene are KGHSH and LQKENI. The CDR3 DNA reads as TGTGCCAGCTCACCTCAGGGAAGCACTGAAGCTTTCTTT. Its translation is CASSPQGSTEAFF.

This chain joins TRBV29-1 and TRBJ2-5; 7 nucleotides agree with TRBD2. With V trimmed by 4 bases and J by 5 bases, 4 bases remained unmatched. Germline V CDR1 and CDR2: SQVTM, ANQGSEA. The CDR3 consists of 12 residues. The CDR3 loop is CSVGGRDETQYF. The CDR3 DNA reads TGCAGCGTTGGGGGGAGGGATGAGACCCAGTACTTC.

V is TRBV6-5 and J is TRBJ2-2; TRBD1 matches 7 bases. This CDR3 has 15 amino acids. V shed 5 bases, J shed 3 bases, and the junction held 6 bases outside the gene matches. Germline CDR1 is MNHEY and CDR2 is SVGAGI. CDR3 sequence reads: CASSRDSLYTGELFF. The CDR3 DNA reads as TGTGCCAGCAGTAGGGACAGCCTGTACACCGGGGAGCTGTTTTTT.

This chain connects TRBV12-5 to TRBJ1-2; possible D gene TRBD1, 6 bases. V was pared by 6 bases and J by 11 bases, with 19 bases between. The CDR3 runs 13 residues. Per germline, CDR1 LGHNT and CDR2 FRNRAP. CDR3 sequence: CASGRGPQGRYTF. The CDR3 bases are TGTGCTAGTGGCCGGGGCCCCCAGGGGAGGTACACCTTC.

The gene calls are TRBV7-2 and TRBJ1-1; possible D gene TRBD1, 5 bases. Germline V lookup: CDR1 SGHTA, CDR2 FQGNSA. Trimming left V 2 bases short and J 4 bases short, with 17 bases between. This CDR3 is 16 amino acids long. Here the CDR3 reads CASSLSAGIRGTEAFF. CDR3 DNA sequence: TGTGCCAGCAGCTTATCGGCAGGGATACGGGGCACTGAAGCTTTCTTT.

This clone was detected only a few times. The rearrangement links TRBV7-9 to TRBJ2-7, with 7 bases identical to TRBD1. There are 13 residues in the CDR3. After removal of 5 bases from V and 3 bases from J, the junction contained 4 bases not matched to a gene. Germline V lookup: CDR1 SEHNR, CDR2 FQNEAQ (reference sequence). The CDR3 nucleotides read TGTGCCAGCAGCCCCGGGACAGTCTACGAGCAGTACTTC. It specifies CASSPGTVYEQYF.

The CDR3 here is CASSQDRSRNYGYTF. In DNA form, the CDR3 reads TGTGCCAGCAGCCAAGATAGGTCCAGGAACTATGGCTACACCTTC. The J gene is TRBJ1-2, the V gene TRBV3-1 (or the pseudogene TRBV3-2); no definite D call. Looked up from germline, CDR1 is LGHDT and CDR2 is YNNKEL (reference sequence). The CDR3 is 15 amino acids. V shed 0 bases and J shed 2 bases, with 10 bases lying between them.

This chain uses TRBV7-6 with TRBJ2-3; the D gene is possibly TRBD2 (6 bases). With 4 bases removed from V and 4 bases from J, the gap between germline ends came to 21 bases. The CDR3 is 17 residues long. Germline CDR1 and CDR2: SGHVS and FNYEAQ. The CDR3 DNA reads as TGTGCCAGCAGCTCCCTAAAGTCGGGGGTTGGTGCAGATACGCAGTATTTT. This codes for CASSSLKSGVGADTQYF.

This clone came up once. V usage is TRBV4-1 and J usage is TRBJ2-7; no definite D call. CDR3 length: 14 residues. The germline V gene has CDR1 MGHRA and CDR2 YSYEKL. V lost 0 bases and J 3 bases, leaving 9 bases between the germline ends. In DNA, the CDR3 is TGCGCCAGCAGCCAAGAACTCGGATACTACGAGCAGTACTTC. Translated, it gives CASSQELGYYEQYF.

The sample holds one count of this clone. This chain links TRBV7-6 with TRBJ1-1; D remains ambiguous. Germline CDR1 reads SGHVS; CDR2 reads FNYEAQ. V lost 2 bases and J 2 bases, leaving 6 bases between the germline ends. The CDR3 loop spans 13 amino acids. The CDR3 loop reads CASSLQANTEAFF. The DNA of the CDR3 is TGTGCCAGCAGCTTACAAGCAAACACTGAAGCTTTCTTT. The variable domain in full, completed from reference TRBV7-6 and TRBJ1-1, reads GAGVSQSPRYKVTKRGQDVALRCDPISGHVSLYWYRQALGQGPEFLTYFNYEAQQDKSGLPNDRFSAERPEGSISTLTIQRTEQRDSAMYRCASSLQANTEAFFGQGTRLTVV.

The J gene is TRBJ2-7, the V gene TRBV4-3; 10 bases are a match to TRBD1. CDR3 size: 18 residues. Trimming removed 0 bases from V and 2 bases from J; junction bases left unmatched: 10. Germline V CDR1 and CDR2: LGHNA, YSLEER. The CDR3: CASSQEGQWGTGAYEQYF. CDR3 nucleotides: TGCGCCAGCAGCCAAGAGGGTCAGTGGGGGACAGGGGCCTACGAGCAGTACTTC.

The rearrangement joins TRBV18 to TRBJ2-7, with TRBD1 matching over 9 bases. CDR3 size: 19 residues. From germline, CDR1 is KGHSH and CDR2 LQKENI. The V and J ends lost 3 bases and 4 bases, in that order; junction bases with no gene match: 19. The CDR3 is CASSPDPVGQGRWRYEQYF. CDR3 DNA: TGTGCCAGCTCACCTGACCCCGTAGGACAGGGGCGATGGAGGTACGAGCAGTACTTC.

V usage is TRBV7-8 and J usage is TRBJ1-5; D call uncertain. Germline V gives CDR1 SGHVS, CDR2 FQNEAQ. CDR3 size: 15 residues. Trimming took 2 bases from V and 0 from J, leaving 8 bases between them. This chain's CDR3 is CASSLTDYSNQPQHF. The CDR3 DNA sequence: TGTGCCAGCAGCTTAACGGATTATAGCAATCAGCCCCAGCATTTT.

The chain carries TRBV18 and TRBJ1-2; D remains ambiguous. The CDR3 is 14 amino acids. Trimming stripped 3 bases from V and 0 bases from J, with 8 bases between. CDR1 and CDR2 (germline): KGHSH, LQKENI. CDR3 bases: TGTGCCAGCTCACCCGAAATAGCTAACTATGGCTACACCTTC. This translates into CASSPEIANYGYTF.

This chain connects TRBV6-5 to TRBJ2-7; TRBD1 matches 9 bases. Germline trimming cut 8 bases from V and 9 bases from J; bases unmatched to any gene: 14. Germline V gene data show CDR1 as MNHEY and CDR2 as SVGAGI. The CDR3 is made up of 14 amino acids. CDR3 sequence (DNA): TGTGCCAGCGGGAATTGGGACAGGGAACAAGCGCAGTACTTC. Protein: CASGNWDREQAQYF.

This clone was counted a single time. The V and J genes are TRBV11-2 and TRBJ1-2; D unclear. Germline loops: CDR1 SGHAT, CDR2 FQNNGV. The V and J ends lost 1 base and 4 bases respectively, with 10 bases between them. This CDR3 has 14 residues. CDR3 region: CASSLVARGYGYTF. For the CDR3, the DNA is TGTGCCAGCAGCTTAGTTGCGAGAGGCTATGGCTACACCTTC.

V is TRBV19 and J is TRBJ1-6, with a weak D call TRBD1 (6 bases). Germline V gene lookup returns CDR1 LNHDA and CDR2 SQIVND (reference sequence). The CDR3 covers 16 residues. The V and J ends lost 4 bases and 4 bases respectively, with 14 bases between them. CDR3 amino acids: CASSTEGTGYNSPLHF. The CDR3 coding sequence is TGTGCCAGTAGTACCGAGGGAACAGGGTATAATTCACCCCTCCACTTT. Filled out from reference TRBV19 and TRBJ1-6, the complete variable domain reads DGGITQSPKYLFRKEGQNVTLSCEQNLNHDAMYWYRQDPGQGLRLIYYSQIVNDFQKGDIAEGYSVSREKKESFPLTVTSAQKNPTAFYLCASSTEGTGYNSPLHFGNGTRLTVT.

The genes are TRBV12-3 or TRBV12-4 and TRBJ1-2; TRBD1 might be the D (5 bases). Trimming cost V 3 bases and J 7 bases, with 12 bases left between them. CDR3 size: 13 residues. The CDR3 coding sequence is TGTGCCAGCAGTTTCCGGGGCGCGGGTGGCTACACCTTC. This sequence encodes CASSFRGAGGYTF.

V gene TRBV11-2 combines with J gene TRBJ1-5; D is unclear. Germline V gene lookup returns CDR1 SGHAT and CDR2 FQNNGV. CDR3 length: 13 amino acids. V lost 2 bases and J 4 bases, leaving 6 bases between the germline ends. The CDR3 coding sequence is TGTGCCAGCAGCTTATTGAGTAATCAGCCCCAGCATTTT. Its translation is CASSLLSNQPQHF.

This clone was recorded once. This chain joins TRBV27 and TRBJ1-1; a weak D match, TRBD1 (5 bases). Trimming pared 3 bases from V and 1 base from J, leaving 12 bases between. The CDR3 totals 15 residues. Per germline, CDR1 MNHEY and CDR2 SMNVEV (reference sequence). The CDR3 DNA reads TGTGCCAGCAGTTTGGGACCAAACAGGAACACTGAAGCTTTCTTT. Its translation is CASSLGPNRNTEAFF.

This chain joins TRBV24-1 and TRBJ2-1; 15 bases are shared with TRBD2. The CDR3 spans 19 residues. Germline CDR1 is KGHDR and CDR2 is SFDVKD. V lost 3 bases, J lost 0 bases, and 5 bases stayed unmatched. As DNA, the CDR3 is TGTGCCACCAGTGATCCAGGGACTAGCGGGGGGAGCTCCTACAATGAGCAGTTCTTC. Translation: CATSDPGTSGGSSYNEQFF.

The rearrangement joins TRBV9 to TRBJ2-1; 8 nucleotides match TRBD2. Germline values: CDR1 SGDLS, CDR2 YYNGEE. The V segment lost 4 bases and the J segment 3 bases; nucleotides outside the gene matches: 6. The CDR3 runs 15 residues. The CDR3 region is CASSPPGLGYNEQFF. CDR3 DNA: TGTGCCAGCAGCCCACCGGGACTAGGCTACAATGAGCAGTTCTTC.

The genes are TRBV11-2 and TRBJ2-7; 9 positions match TRBD1. The germline V gene encodes CDR1 SGHAT and CDR2 FQNNGV. CDR3 size: 18 residues. The V gene end was trimmed by 5 bases and the J gene end by 7 bases; junction bases not matched to a gene: 21. The CDR3 protein is CASSAPGTGIGTGREQYF. The CDR3 DNA sequence: TGTGCCAGCAGCGCCCCCGGGACAGGGATAGGGACCGGTAGGGAGCAGTACTTC.

The chain is built from TRBV3-1 (or the pseudogene TRBV3-2) and TRBJ1-5; D is undetermined. The germline V gene has CDR1 LGHDT and CDR2 YNNKEL (reference sequence). This CDR3 spans 18 amino acids. V was cut by 4 bases and J by 6 bases, with 25 bases left in between. CDR3 DNA sequence: TGTGCCAGCAGCCCTCTTTCGTCTTTCGCCGGAGGACTTCAGCCCCAGCATTTT. Residues: CASSPLSSFAGGLQPQHF.

This clone was observed once. The chain combines TRBV7-8 with TRBJ1-2, with 8 nucleotides matching TRBD1. V trimming: 0 bases; J trimming: 7 bases; junction bases outside the gene matches: 7. The CDR3 is 15 residues long. Germline assignment: CDR1 SGHVS and CDR2 FQNEAQ. CDR3: CASSLALTGAGGYTF. The CDR3 DNA follows: TGTGCCAGCAGCTTAGCATTGACAGGGGCGGGTGGCTACACCTTC. The full variable domain, rest sourced from reference TRBV7-8 and TRBJ1-2, is GAGVSQSPRYKVAKRGQDVALRCDPISGHVSLFWYQQALGQGPEFLTYFQNEAQLDKSGLPSDRFFAERPEGSVSTLKIQRTQQEDSAVYLCASSLALTGAGGYTFGSGTRLTVV.

The chain couples TRBV5-1 to TRBJ1-6; D unresolved. Trimming removed 0 bases from V and 0 bases from J, with 4 bases in between. The germline V gene has CDR1 SGHRS and CDR2 YFSETQ. The CDR3 runs 15 residues. The CDR3 DNA reads as TGCGCCAGCAGCTTGGTTAGCTCCTATAATTCACCCCTCCACTTT. Amino acid sequence: CASSLVSSYNSPLHF.

This chain uses TRBV19 with TRBJ2-2; 16 bases are a match to TRBD2. This CDR3 contains 18 residues. Germline V gene lookup returns CDR1 LNHDA and CDR2 SQIVND (reference sequence). V shed 5 bases, J shed 5 bases, and the junction held 8 bases outside the gene matches. The CDR3 DNA reads as TGTGCCAGTAGTCCGGGACTAGCGGGAGGGGAGTGGACCGGGGAGCTGTTTTTT. Translated: CASSPGLAGGEWTGELFF.

The gene calls are TRBV7-2 and TRBJ2-7; possibly TRBD1 for D (5 bases). V lost 1 base and J 4 bases, leaving 14 bases between the germline ends. Per the germline V gene, CDR1 is SGHTA and CDR2 is FQGNSA. This CDR3 is 15 amino acids long. The CDR3 sequence is CASSLGGNQGYEQYF. Written as DNA, the CDR3 is TGTGCCAGCAGCTTAGGAGGAAACCAGGGATACGAGCAGTACTTC.

Regarding this clone: Germline and junction disagree at one end, which may indicate a read error. V gene TRBV12-3 or TRBV12-4 combines with J gene TRBJ1-1; 11 bases agree with TRBD1. The CDR3 totals 12 residues. The CDR3 spells CASSLSRDRGVF. As DNA, the CDR3 is TGTGCCAGCAGTTTATCCCGGGACAGGGGGGTGTTT.